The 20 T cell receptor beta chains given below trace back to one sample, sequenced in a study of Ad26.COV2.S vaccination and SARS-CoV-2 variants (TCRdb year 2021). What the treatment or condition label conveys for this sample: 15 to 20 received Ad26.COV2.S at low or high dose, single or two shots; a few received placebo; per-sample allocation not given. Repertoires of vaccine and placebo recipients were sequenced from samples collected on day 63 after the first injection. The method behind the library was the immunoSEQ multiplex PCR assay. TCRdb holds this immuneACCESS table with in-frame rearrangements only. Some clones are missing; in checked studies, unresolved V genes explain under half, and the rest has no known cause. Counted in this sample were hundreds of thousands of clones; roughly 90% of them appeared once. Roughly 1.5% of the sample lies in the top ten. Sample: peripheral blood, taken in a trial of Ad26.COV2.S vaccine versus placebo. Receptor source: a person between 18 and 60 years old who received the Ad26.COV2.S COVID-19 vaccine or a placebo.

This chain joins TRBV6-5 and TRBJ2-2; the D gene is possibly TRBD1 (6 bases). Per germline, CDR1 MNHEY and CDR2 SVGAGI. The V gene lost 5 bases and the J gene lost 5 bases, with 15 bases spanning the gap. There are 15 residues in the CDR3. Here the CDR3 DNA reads TGTGCCAGCAGTCTAGAAACAGGGATGACCGGGGAGCTGTTTTTT. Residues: CASSLETGMTGELFF.

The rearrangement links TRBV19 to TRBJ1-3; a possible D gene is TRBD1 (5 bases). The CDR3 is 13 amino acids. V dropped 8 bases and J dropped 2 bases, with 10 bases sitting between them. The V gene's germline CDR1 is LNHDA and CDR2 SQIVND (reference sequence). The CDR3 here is CASGTVTGNTIYF. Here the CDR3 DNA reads TGTGCCAGTGGGACGGTGACTGGAAACACCATATATTTT.

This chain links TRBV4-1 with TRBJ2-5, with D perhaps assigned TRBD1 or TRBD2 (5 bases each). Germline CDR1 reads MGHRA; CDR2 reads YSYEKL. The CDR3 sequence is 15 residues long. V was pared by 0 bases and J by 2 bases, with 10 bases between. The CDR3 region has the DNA TGCGCCAGCAGCCAAGAGGGGACCGTTCAAGAGACCCAGTACTTC. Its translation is CASSQEGTVQETQYF.

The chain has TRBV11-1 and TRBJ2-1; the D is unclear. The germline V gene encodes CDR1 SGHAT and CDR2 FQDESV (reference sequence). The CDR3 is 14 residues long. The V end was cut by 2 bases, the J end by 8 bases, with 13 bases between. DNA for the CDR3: TGTGCCAGCAGCTTAAATGGAGTAGCTGATGAGCAGTTCTTC. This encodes CASSLNGVADEQFF.

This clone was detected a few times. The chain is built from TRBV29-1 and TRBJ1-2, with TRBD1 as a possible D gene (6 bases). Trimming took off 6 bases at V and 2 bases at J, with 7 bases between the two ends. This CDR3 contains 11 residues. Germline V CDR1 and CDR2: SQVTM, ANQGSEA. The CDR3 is CSVDRNYGYTF. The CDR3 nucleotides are TGCAGCGTGGACAGAAACTATGGCTACACCTTC.

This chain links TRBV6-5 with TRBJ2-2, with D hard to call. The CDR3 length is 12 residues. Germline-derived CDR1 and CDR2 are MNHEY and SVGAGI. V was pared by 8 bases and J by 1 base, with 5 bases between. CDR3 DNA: TGTGCCAGCGGGCGGAACACCGGGGAGCTGTTTTTT. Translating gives CASGRNTGELFF.

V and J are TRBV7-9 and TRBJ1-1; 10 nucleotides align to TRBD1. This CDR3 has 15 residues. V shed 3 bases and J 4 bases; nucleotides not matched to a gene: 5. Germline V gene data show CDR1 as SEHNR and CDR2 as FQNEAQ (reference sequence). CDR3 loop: CASSFWTGGSTEAFF. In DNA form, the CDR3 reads TGTGCCAGCAGCTTTTGGACAGGGGGAAGCACTGAAGCTTTCTTT.

The DNA of the CDR3 is TGTGCCAGCAGCCACCCAAGCCCCGGGACAGCATCCTACGAGCAGTACTTC. Residues: CASSHPSPGTASYEQYF. V is TRBV3-1 (or the pseudogene TRBV3-2) and J is TRBJ2-7; the match to TRBD1 covers 7 bases. Germline V gives CDR1 LGHDT, CDR2 YNNKEL (reference sequence). The CDR3 consists of 17 residues. V was pared by 3 bases and J by 1 base, with 12 bases of the junction left unmatched.

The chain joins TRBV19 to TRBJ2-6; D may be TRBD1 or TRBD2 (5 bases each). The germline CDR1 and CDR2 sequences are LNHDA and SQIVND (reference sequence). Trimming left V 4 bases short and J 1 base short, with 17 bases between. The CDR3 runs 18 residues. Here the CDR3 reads CASSTPMGDLSGANVLTF. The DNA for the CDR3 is TGTGCCAGTAGTACCCCAATGGGGGACCTATCTGGGGCCAACGTCCTGACTTTC.

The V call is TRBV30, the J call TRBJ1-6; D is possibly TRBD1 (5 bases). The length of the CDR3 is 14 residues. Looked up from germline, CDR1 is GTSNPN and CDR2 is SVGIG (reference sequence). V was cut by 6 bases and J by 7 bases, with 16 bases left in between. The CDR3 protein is CACRRDFENSPLHF. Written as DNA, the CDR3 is TGTGCCTGCCGACGGGACTTTGAGAATTCACCCCTCCACTTT.

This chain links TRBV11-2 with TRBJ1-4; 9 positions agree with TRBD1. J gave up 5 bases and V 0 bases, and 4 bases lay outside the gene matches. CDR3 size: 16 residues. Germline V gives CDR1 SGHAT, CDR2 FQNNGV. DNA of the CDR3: TGTGCCAGCAGCTTAGAGGACAGGGGAGAGAATGAAAAACTGTTTTTT. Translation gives CASSLEDRGENEKLFF.

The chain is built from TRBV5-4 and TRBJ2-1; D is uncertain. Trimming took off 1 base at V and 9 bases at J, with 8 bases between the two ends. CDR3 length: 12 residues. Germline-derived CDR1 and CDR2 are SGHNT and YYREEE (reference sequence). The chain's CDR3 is CASSLMTFEQFF. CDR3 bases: TGTGCCAGCAGCTTGATGACTTTTGAGCAGTTCTTC.

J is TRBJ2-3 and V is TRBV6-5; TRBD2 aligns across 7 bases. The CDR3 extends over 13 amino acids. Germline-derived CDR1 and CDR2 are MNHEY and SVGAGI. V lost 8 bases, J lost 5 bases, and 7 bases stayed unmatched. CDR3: CASGGVSRDTQYF. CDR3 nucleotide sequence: TGTGCCAGCGGGGGGGTGTCCCGAGATACGCAGTATTTT.

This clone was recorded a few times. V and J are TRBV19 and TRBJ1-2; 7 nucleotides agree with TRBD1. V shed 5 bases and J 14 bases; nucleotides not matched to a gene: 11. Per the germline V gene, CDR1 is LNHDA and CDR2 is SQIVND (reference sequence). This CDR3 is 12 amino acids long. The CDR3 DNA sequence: TGTGCCAGTAGTTTTAGAACAGGGGAACAAACCTTC. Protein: CASSFRTGEQTF.

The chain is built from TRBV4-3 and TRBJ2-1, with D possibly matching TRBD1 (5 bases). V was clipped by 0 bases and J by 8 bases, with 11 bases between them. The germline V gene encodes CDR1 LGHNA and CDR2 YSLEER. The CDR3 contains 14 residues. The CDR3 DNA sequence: TGCGCCAGCAGCCAAGATCAACAGGTCCATGAGCAGTTCTTC. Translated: CASSQDQQVHEQFF.

This CDR3 reads CASSPRPGEVYEQYF. CDR3 coding DNA: TGTGCCAGCAGCCCCCGCCCAGGTGAGGTCTACGAGCAGTACTTC. The chain joins TRBV7-8 to TRBJ2-7; D remains ambiguous. Between the trimmed V and J ends, which lost 5 bases and 3 bases, there was a span of 17 bases. This CDR3 has 15 residues. CDR1 is SGHVS, CDR2 FQNEAQ, per germline. Drawing the rest from reference TRBV7-8 and TRBJ2-7, the complete variable domain is GAGVSQSPRYKVAKRGQDVALRCDPISGHVSLFWYQQALGQGPEFLTYFQNEAQLDKSGLPSDRFFAERPEGSVSTLKIQRTQQEDSAVYLCASSPRPGEVYEQYFGPGTRLTVT.

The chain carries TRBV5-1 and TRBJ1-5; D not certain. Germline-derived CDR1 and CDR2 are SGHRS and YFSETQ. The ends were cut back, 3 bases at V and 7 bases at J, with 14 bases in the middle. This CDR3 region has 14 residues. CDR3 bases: TGCGCCAGCAGCTCGACCGGTGGGCGGCAGCCCCAGCATTTT. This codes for CASSSTGGRQPQHF. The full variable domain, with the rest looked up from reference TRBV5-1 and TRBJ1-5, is KAGVTQTPRYLIKTRGQQVTLSCSPISGHRSVSWYQQTPGQGLQFLFEYFSETQRNKGNFPGRFSGRQFSNSRSEMNVSTLELGDSALYLCASSSTGGRQPQHFGDGTRLSIL.

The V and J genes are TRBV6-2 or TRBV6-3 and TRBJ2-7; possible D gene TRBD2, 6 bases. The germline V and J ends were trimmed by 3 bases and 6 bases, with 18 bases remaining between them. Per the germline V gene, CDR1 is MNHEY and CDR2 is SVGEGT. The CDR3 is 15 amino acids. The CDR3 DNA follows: TGTGCCAGCAGTTATTTTGGCAGGAGGGCGACCGAGCAGTACTTC. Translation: CASSYFGRRATEQYF.

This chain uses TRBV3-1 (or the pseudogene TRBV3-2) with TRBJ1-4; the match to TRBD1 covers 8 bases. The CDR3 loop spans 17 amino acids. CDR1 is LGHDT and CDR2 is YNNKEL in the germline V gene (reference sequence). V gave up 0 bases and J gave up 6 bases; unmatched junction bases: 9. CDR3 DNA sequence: TGTGCCAGCAGCCAAGATAGACCCGGGACAGGCGATGAAAAACTGTTTTTT. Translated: CASSQDRPGTGDEKLFF.

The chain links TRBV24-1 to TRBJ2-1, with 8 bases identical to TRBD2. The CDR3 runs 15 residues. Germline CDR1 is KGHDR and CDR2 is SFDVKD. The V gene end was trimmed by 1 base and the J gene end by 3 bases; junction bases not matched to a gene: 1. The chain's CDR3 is CATSDFGTSYNEQFF. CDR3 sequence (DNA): TGTGCCACCAGTGATTTCGGGACTAGCTACAATGAGCAGTTCTTC.